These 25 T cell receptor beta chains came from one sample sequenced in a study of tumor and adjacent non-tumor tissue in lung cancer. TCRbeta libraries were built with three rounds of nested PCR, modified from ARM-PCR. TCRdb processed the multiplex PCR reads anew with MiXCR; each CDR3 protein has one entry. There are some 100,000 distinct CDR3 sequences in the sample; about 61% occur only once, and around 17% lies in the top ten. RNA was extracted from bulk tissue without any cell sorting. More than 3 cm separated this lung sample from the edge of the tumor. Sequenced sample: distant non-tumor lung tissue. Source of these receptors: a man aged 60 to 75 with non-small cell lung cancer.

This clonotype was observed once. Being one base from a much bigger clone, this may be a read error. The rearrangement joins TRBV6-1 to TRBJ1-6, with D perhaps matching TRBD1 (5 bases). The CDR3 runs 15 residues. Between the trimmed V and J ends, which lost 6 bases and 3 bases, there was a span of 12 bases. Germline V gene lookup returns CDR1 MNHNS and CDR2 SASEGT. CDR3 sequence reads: CASSRVSFYNSPLHF. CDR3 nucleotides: TGTGCCAGCAGCAGGGTCAGCTTCTATAATTCACCCCTCCACTTT.

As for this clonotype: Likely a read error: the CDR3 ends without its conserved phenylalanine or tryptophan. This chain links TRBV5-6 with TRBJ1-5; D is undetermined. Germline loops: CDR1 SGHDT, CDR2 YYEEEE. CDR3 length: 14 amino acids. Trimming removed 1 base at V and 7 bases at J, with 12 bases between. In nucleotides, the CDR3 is TGTGCCAGCAGCTTGAGTGGCTCGGGGCAGCCCCAGCATGTT. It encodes CASSLSGSGQPQHV.

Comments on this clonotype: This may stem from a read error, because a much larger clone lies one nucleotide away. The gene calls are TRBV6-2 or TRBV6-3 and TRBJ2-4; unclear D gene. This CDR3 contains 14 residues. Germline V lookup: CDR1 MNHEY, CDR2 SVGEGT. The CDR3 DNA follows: TGTGCCAGCAGCGTAGAGGTTAGCAAAAACATTCGGTACTTC. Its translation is CASSVEVSKNIRYF.

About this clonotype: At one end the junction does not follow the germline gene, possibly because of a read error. The CDR3 DNA sequence: TGCGTCAGCTCCCAGGGAGGTTATGAGCAGTTCTTC. It encodes CVSSQGGYEQFF. The chain has TRBV6-2 or TRBV6-3 and TRBJ2-1; weak D call: TRBD2 (6 bases). The CDR3 length is 12 residues. Germline V gene sequence: CDR1 MNHEY, CDR2 SVGEGT.

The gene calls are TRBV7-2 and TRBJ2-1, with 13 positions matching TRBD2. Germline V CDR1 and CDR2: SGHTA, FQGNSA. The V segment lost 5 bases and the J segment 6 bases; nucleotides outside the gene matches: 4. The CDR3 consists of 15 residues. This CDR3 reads CTSSLRTSGSNEQFF. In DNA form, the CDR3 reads TGTACCAGCAGCCTCCGGACTAGCGGGAGCAATGAGCAGTTCTTC.

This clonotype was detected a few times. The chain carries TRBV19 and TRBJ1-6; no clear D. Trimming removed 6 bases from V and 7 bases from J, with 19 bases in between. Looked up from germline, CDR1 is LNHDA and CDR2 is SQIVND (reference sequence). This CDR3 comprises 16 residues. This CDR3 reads CASSPLKWAQNSPLHF. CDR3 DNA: TGTGCCAGTAGCCCCCTTAAGTGGGCACAGAATTCACCCCTCCACTTT.

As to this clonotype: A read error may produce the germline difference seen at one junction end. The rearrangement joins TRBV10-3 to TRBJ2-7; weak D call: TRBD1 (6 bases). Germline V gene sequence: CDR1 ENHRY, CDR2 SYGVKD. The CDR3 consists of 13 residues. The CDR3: CTISEGQGFEQYF. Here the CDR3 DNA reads TGTACCATCAGTGAGGGACAAGGCTTCGAGCAGTACTTC.

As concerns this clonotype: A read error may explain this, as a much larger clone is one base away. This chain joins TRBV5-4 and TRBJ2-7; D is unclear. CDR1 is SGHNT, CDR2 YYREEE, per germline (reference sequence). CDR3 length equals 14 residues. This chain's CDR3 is CTSSAAPSDYEQYF. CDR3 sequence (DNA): TGTACCAGCAGTGCCGCTCCCTCGGACTACGAGCAGTACTTC.

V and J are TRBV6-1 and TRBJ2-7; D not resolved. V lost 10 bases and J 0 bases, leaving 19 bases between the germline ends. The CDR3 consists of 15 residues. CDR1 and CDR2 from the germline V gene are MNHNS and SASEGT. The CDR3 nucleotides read TGTGCCAACATCGCTGTTGTGCCTAGCTCCTACGAGCAGTACTTC. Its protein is CANIAVVPSSYEQYF.

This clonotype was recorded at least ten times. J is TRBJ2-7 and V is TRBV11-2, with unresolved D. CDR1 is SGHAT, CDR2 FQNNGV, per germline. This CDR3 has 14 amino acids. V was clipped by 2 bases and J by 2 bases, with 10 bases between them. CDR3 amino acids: CASSLTDGAYEQYF. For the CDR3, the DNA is TGTGCCAGCAGCTTAACCGACGGAGCCTACGAGCAGTACTTC.

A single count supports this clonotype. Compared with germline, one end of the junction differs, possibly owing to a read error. The CDR3 sequence is CASSTTSGRYNKQFF. The DNA of the CDR3 is TGCGCCAGCAGCACAACTAGCGGGAGATACAATAAGCAGTTCTTC. The chain has TRBV5-1 and TRBJ2-1, with 11 bases fitting TRBD2. CDR3 size: 15 residues. Germline loops: CDR1 SGHRS, CDR2 YFSETQ.

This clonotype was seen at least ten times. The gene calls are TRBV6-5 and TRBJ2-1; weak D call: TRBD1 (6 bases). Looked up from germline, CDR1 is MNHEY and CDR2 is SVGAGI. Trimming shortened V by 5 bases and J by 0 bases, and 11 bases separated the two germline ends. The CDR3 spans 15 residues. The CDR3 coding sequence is TGTGCCAGCAGTCGGGACACAAGCTCCTACAATGAGCAGTTCTTC. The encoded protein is CASSRDTSSYNEQFF.

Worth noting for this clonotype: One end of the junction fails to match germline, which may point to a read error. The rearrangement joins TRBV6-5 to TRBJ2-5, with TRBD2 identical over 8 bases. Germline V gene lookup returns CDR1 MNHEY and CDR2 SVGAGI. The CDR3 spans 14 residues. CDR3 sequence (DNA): TGTGCCAGCAGCTATACGGGAGGGCATGAGACCCAATACTTC. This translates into CASSYTGGHETQYF.

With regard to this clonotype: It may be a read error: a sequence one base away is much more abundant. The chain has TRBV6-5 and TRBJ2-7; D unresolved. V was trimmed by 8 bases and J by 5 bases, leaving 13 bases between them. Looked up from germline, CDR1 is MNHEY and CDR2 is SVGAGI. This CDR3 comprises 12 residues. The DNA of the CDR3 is TGTGCCAGCGGCCCTTGGCCCGACGAGCAGTACTTC. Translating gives CASGPWPDEQYF.

Here the CDR3 DNA reads TGTGCCAGCAGTTTCTCTCAGCGACGGCCCCAGCATTTT. This codes for CASSFSQRRPQHF. The J gene is TRBJ1-5, the V gene TRBV6-2 or TRBV6-3; no firm D call. Trimming took 4 bases from V and 9 from J, leaving 13 bases between them. Germline V lookup: CDR1 MNHEY, CDR2 SVGEGT. The CDR3 spans 13 residues.

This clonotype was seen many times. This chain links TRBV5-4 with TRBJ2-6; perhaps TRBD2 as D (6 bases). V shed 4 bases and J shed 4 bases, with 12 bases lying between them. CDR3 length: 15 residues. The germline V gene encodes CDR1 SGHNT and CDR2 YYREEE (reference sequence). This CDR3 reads CASSLGGYGANVLTF. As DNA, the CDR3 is TGTGCCAGCAGCCTCGGGGGATACGGGGCCAACGTCCTGACTTTC. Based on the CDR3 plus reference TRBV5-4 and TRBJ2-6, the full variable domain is ETGVTQSPTHLIKTRGQQVTLRCSSQSGHNTVSWYQQALGQGPQFIFQYYREEENGRGNFPPRFSGLQFPNYSSELNVNALELDDSALYLCASSLGGYGANVLTFGAGSRLTVL.

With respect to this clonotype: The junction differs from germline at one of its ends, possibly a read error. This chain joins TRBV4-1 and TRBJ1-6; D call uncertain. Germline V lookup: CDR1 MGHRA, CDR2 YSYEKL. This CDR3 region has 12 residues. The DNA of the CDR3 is TGCGCCAGCAGCCACGATAGGTCACCCCTACACTTT. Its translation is CASSHDRSPLHF.

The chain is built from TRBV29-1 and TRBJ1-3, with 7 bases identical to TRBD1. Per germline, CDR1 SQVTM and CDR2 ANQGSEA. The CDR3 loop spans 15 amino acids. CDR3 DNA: TGCAGTGTTCGAGCGGGACAGCTTTCTGGAAACACCATATATTTT. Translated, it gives CSVRAGQLSGNTIYF.

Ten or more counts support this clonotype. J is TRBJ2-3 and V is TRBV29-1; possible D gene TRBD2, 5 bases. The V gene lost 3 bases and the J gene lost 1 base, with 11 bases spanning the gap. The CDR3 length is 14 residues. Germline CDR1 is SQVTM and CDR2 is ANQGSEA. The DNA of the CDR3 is TGCAGCGTTGAGCTAGCAGCGGGCACAGATACGCAGTATTTT. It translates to CSVELAAGTDTQYF.

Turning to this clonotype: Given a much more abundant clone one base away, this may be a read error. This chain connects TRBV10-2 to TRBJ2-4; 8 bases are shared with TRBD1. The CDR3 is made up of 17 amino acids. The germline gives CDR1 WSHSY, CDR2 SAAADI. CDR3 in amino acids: CSSREDQTWTGFNIQYF. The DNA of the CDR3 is TGCTCCAGCAGGGAGGACCAAACTTGGACAGGGTTCAACATTCAGTACTTC.

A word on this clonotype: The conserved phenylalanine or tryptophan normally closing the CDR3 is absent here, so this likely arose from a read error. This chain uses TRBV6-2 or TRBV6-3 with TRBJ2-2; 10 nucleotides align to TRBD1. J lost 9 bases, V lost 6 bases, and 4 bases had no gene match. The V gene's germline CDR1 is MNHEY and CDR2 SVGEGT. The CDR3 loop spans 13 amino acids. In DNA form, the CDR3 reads TGTGCCAGCAGACGACAGGGGGCCCGGGAGCTGTTTCTT. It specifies CASRRQGARELFL.

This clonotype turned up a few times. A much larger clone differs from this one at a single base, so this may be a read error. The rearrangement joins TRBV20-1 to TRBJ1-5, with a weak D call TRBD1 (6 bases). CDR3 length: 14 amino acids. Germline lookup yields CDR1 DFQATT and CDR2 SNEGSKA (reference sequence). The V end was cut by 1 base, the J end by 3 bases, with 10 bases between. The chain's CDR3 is CSARVRGANQPQHF. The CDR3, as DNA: TGCAGTGCTAGAGTACGGGGGGCCAATCAGCCCCAGCATTTT.

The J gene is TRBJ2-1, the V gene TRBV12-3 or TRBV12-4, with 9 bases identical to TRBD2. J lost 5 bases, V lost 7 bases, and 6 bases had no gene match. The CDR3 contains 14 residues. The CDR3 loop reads CASNPTSGNNEQFF. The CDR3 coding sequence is TGTGCCAGCAATCCGACTAGCGGCAACAATGAGCAGTTCTTC.

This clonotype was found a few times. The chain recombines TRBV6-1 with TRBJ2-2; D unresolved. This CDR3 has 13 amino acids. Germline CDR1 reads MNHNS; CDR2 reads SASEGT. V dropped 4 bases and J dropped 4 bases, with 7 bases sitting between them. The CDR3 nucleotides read TGTGCCAGCAGTGGAGTCAGCACCGGGGAGCTGTTTTTT. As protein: CASSGVSTGELFF.

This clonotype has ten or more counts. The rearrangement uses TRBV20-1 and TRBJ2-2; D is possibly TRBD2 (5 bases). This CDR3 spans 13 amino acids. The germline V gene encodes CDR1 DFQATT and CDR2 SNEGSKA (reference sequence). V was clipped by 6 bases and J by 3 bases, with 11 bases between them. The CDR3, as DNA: TGCAGTGCCTCTGACGGGGACACCGGGGAGCTGTTTTTT. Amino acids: CSASDGDTGELFF.